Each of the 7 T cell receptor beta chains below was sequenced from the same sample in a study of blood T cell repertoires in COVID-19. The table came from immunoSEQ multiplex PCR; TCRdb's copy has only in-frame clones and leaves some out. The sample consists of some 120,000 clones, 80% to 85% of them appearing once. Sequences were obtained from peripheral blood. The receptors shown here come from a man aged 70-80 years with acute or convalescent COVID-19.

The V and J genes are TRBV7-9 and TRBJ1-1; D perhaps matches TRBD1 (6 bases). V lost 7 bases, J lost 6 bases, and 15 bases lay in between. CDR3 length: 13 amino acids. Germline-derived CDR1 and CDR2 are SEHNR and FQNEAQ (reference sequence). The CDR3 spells CASTWRGGAEAFF. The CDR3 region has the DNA TGTGCCAGCACTTGGAGGGGGGGCGCTGAAGCTTTCTTT.

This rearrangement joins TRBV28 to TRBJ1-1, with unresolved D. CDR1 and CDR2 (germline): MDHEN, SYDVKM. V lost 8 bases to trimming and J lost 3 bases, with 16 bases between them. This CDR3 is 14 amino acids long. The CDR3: CASGRLAWYTEAFF. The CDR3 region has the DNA TGTGCCAGCGGCCGACTGGCCTGGTACACTGAAGCTTTCTTT.

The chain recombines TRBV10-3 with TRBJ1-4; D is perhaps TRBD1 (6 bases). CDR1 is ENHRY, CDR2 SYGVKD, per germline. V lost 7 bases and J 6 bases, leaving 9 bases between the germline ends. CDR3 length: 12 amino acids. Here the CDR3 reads CAIKAGDEKLFF. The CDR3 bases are TGTGCCATCAAGGCAGGGGATGAAAAACTGTTTTTT.

CDR3 sequence: CASSQGTGYLNQPQHF. CDR3 nucleotide sequence: TGTGCCAGCAGCCAAGGGACAGGGTACCTAAATCAGCCCCAGCATTTT. The genes are TRBV3-1 (or the pseudogene TRBV3-2) and TRBJ1-5; 8 bases agree with TRBD1. Looked up from germline, CDR1 is LGHDT and CDR2 is YNNKEL (reference sequence). The junction had 6 bases not matched to a gene; V was cut back by 1 base and J by 4 bases. This CDR3 is 16 amino acids long.

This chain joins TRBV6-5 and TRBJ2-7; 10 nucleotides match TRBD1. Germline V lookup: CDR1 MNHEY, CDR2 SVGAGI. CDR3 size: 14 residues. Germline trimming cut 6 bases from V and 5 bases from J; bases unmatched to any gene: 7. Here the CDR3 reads CASSDPGTGDEQYF. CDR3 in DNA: TGTGCCAGCAGCGATCCCGGGACAGGGGACGAGCAGTACTTC.

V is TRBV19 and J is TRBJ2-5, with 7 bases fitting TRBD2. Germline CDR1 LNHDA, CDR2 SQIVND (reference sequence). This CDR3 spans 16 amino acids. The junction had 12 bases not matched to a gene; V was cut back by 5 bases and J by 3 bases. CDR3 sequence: CASSDGTAGGEETQYF. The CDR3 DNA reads TGTGCCAGTAGTGACGGGACGGCTGGGGGGGAAGAGACCCAGTACTTC. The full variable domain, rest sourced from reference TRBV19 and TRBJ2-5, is DGGITQSPKYLFRKEGQNVTLSCEQNLNHDAMYWYRQDPGQGLRLIYYSQIVNDFQKGDIAEGYSVSREKKESFPLTVTSAQKNPTAFYLCASSDGTAGGEETQYFGPGTRLLVL.

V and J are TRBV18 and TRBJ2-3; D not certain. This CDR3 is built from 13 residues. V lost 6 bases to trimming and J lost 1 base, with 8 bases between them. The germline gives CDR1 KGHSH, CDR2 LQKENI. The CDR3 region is CASSPAGTDTQYF. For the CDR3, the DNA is TGTGCCAGCTCCCCCGCGGGCACAGATACGCAGTATTTT.